What follows describes a single TCR beta chain. Its matching antigen is unknown. The data were obtained in a study of cytomegalovirus exposure and HLA in healthy donors. Germline lookup yields CDR1 SGDLS and CDR2 YYNGEE. Trimming pared 4 bases from V and 5 bases from J, leaving 9 bases between. This CDR3 is built from 13 residues. The PCR used 60 Vbeta and 13 Jbeta primers. Assay used: immunoSEQ multiplex PCR; TCRdb lists only in-frame clones, some missing. This sample carries roughly 80,000 clones, with approximately 1.1% going to the ten biggest clones. Whole-study results and caveats: Roughly even sequencing depth across donors was the assumption behind the presence/absence analyses.

Source material: PBMCs. This rearrangement joins TRBV9 to TRBJ2-2; D uncertain. This receptor was taken from a woman aged 25 to 45 in good health and CMV-seronegative. The DNA for the CDR3 is TGTGCCAGCAGCCCCCCTGAGACCGGGGAGCTGTTTTTT. Translated: CASSPPETGELFF.